Below, one T cell receptor (beta chain) is given with its context. The antigen is unknown. BIOMED2 TRB-A/B primer pools were used in multiplex TRB PCR. From the multiplex PCR reads, TCRdb called clonotypes with MiXCR, one entry per CDR3 protein. The sample yields 20,000 to 25,000 distinct CDR3 sequences, 25% to 30% seen once. The data are from a study of T and B cells in COVID-19 patients. The wider study: Recovered patients mostly had mild to moderate COVID-19 managed as outpatients. Of around 21 active-infection patients, more than 9 were critically ill with mechanical ventilation or extracorporeal membrane oxygenation. Comorbidities linked to unfavorable COVID-19 outcome were present in 18 of 20 active-infection patients.

Germline V lookup: CDR1 MNHEY, CDR2 SVGAGI. The CDR3 spans 12 residues. V gave up 6 bases and J gave up 5 bases, with 10 bases separating them. Blood genomic DNA input for TRB amplification was about 240-550 ng. Overall study results and limits: Active COVID-19 showed highly clonal TRB repertoires; recovery showed diversity and richness above healthy donors.

This sequence originates from a human donor who had recovered from COVID-19. This chain joins TRBV6-5 and TRBJ1-1; D remains unclear. The sequencing input was blood. CDR3 coding DNA: TGTGCCAGCAGCCGGAGATGGACTGAAGCTTTCTTT. It yields the protein CASSRRWTEAFF.